A selection of T cell receptor beta chains follows, all from one sample in a study of blood T cell repertoires in COVID-19. This table comes from immunoSEQ multiplex PCR, and its TCRdb copy is limited to in-frame clones, with some not included. The sample includes 200,000 to 300,000 clones, approximately 89% seen only once; the top ten take approximately 2.4%. The sequenced material came from PBMCs or T cells enriched from blood (not recorded which). The receptor source for this set is a young woman who had recovered from COVID-19. Both conserved end residues are part of each CDR3. The order of the fields is V gene, J gene, clone size, D gene, CDR3 DNA, CDR3 protein. D genes are given only for firm matches. Part of the rows lack a size; the others show once, few, many or a class for expanded clones.

TRBV20-1	TRBJ1-6	-	-	TGCAGTGCTAGTGGGCCACCCCTCCACTTT	CSASGPPLHF
TRBV12-3/TRBV12-4	TRBJ1-4	-	-	TGTGCCAGCTCCCCTAGGGGCGGCGAAAAACTGTTTTTT	CASSPRGGEKLFF
TRBV7-2	TRBJ1-2	few	TRBD1	TGTGCCAGCAGCCCTGGGGCGGGACAGGGTTACTATGGCTACACCTTC	CASSPGAGQGYYGYTF
TRBV6-1	TRBJ1-3	-	TRBD1	TGTGCCAGCAGTGAAGGGACAGGGGCTGGAAACACCATATATTTT	CASSEGTGAGNTIYF
TRBV2	TRBJ1-2	-	-	TGTGCCAGCAGTGACAGGGCGGTTGATGGCTACACCTTC	CASSDRAVDGYTF
TRBV6-2/TRBV6-3	TRBJ2-1	-	-	TGTGCCAGCAACCCCGAGGTGGAAAATGAGCAGTTCTTC	CASNPEVENEQFF
TRBV5-4	TRBJ2-1	-	TRBD2	TGTGCCAGCAGCTTGGTCGGGGGGGCCTGGAATGAGCAGTTCTTC	CASSLVGGAWNEQFF
TRBV15	TRBJ2-3	-	TRBD2	TGTGCCACCAGCAGAGATCCGAGACGAGGACTAGCGGGCGCAGATACGCAGTATTTT	CATSRDPRRGLAGADTQYF
TRBV20-1	TRBJ2-7	-	-	TGCAGTGCTAAGAGTTCCTACGAGCAGTACTTC	CSAKSSYEQYF
TRBV4-1	TRBJ2-7	-	-	TGCGCCAGCAGCCAAGAACAGCTCAGCTCCTACGAGCAGTACTTC	CASSQEQLSSYEQYF
TRBV7-9	TRBJ1-2	-	-	TGTGCCAGCAGCTTAGCCCCCCTCCCGGGAGGCTACACCTTC	CASSLAPLPGGYTF
TRBV7-8	TRBJ2-5	-	-	TGTGCCAGCAGGACCGGGACAAAGGGGCGAACCCAGTACTTC	CASRTGTKGRTQYF
TRBV19	TRBJ2-3	-	-	TGTGCCAGTAAATTGGGCGGGTCTAGCACAGATACGCAGTATTTT	CASKLGGSSTDTQYF
TRBV28	TRBJ2-2	-	TRBD2	TGTGCCAGCCTAGGACTAGTCGAAACCGGGGAGCTGTTTTTT	CASLGLVETGELFF
TRBV5-4	TRBJ2-1	-	TRBD2	TGTGCCAGCAGCTTGGCCGCACTAGCGGGAGTCTCCTACAATGAGCAGTTCTTC	CASSLAALAGVSYNEQFF
TRBV2	TRBJ1-6	-	TRBD1	TGTGCCAGCAGTGCCCGCCCGGTCGGACAGGATTCACCCCTCCACTTT	CASSARPVGQDSPLHF
TRBV7-9	TRBJ1-2	-	-	TGTGCCAGCACCGGGTCTGAGAGAGGAACTAACTATGGCTACACCTTC	CASTGSERGTNYGYTF
TRBV5-6	TRBJ2-1	-	-	TGTGCCAGCAGCTTGAGACACGCTCTGCATGAGCAGTTCTTC	CASSLRHALHEQFF